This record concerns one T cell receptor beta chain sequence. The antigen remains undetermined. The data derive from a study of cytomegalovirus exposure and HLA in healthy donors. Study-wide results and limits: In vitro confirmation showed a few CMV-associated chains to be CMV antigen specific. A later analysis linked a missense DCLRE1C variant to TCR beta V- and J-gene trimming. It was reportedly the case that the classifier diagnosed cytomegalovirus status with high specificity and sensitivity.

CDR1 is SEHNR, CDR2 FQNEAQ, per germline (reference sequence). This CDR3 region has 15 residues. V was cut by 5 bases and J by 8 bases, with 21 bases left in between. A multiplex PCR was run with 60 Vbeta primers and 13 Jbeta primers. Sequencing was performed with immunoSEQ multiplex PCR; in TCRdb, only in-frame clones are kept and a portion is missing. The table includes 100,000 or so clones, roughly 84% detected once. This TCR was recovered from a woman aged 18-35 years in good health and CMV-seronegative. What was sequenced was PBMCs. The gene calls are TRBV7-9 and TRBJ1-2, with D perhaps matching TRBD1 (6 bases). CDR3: CASSPDRSGPPGYTF. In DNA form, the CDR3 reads TGTGCCAGCAGCCCCGACAGGAGTGGCCCCCCGGGCTACACCTTC.